This paragraph reports one T cell receptor beta chain. Its specificity is unknown. This sample is drawn from a study of cytotoxic CD8 clonotypes in ibrutinib-treated CLL. Turning to the study itself: Median treatment time before response sampling was 12 months, range 6 to 36. Study-wide points: Clonality increased at ibrutinib response and stayed stable in sustained remission. At progression, however, it fell back toward baseline.

Target depth was 1 in 200,000 to 1 in 1 million T cells, about 10x per clonotype. Repertoires were generated with immunoSEQ multiplex PCR, while TCRdb's copy carries only in-frame clones and drops some. Of roughly 13,000 clones in the sample, roughly 50% are singletons; the top ten hold roughly a third. This CDR3 has 15 amino acids. The germline V and J ends were trimmed by 4 bases and 1 base, with 11 bases remaining between them. The germline gives CDR1 SGHKS, CDR2 YYEKEE (reference sequence). The source material was PBMCs, sampled at a 24-month disease-progression time point, from a patient treated with ibrutinib. This clonotype originated in a human donor with chronic lymphocytic leukemia. The V gene is TRBV5-5, the J gene TRBJ2-2; D gene uncertain. CDR3 sequence (DNA): TGTGCCAGCAGCCGAGGCTCGGGGAACACCGGGGAGCTGTTTTTT. Protein sequence: CASSRGSGNTGELFF.